The 10 T cell receptor beta chains presented below share a single source sample, sequenced in a study of T-cell memory formation after mild COVID-19. MiXCR, run by TCRdb on the 5' RACE reads, gives a single entry per CDR3 protein. The data contain roughly 180,000 distinct CDR3 sequences, around 18% of them singletons. Sequencing was done on a sample of PBMCs or a T cell subset sorted from them (not recorded which). The source of these receptors is a man aged 18 to 29 who had mild COVID-19 (a few samples of this study predate the infection). Cell type and time point are not known.

This clonotype was recorded at least ten times. The chain links TRBV5-1 to TRBJ2-3; 9 bases align to TRBD2. The CDR3 is 15 amino acids. Germline V gives CDR1 SGHRS, CDR2 YFSETQ. J was trimmed by 6 bases and V by 0 bases; bases with no gene match: 5. CDR3 in DNA: TGCGCCAGCAGCTTGGGACTAGCGGCTTGGGATACGCAGTATTTT. This encodes CASSLGLAAWDTQYF.

J is TRBJ2-2 and V is TRBV5-1; D gene uncertain. V was pared by 0 bases and J by 0 bases, with 12 bases between. CDR3 length equals 17 residues. Germline CDR1 SGHRS, CDR2 YFSETQ. The CDR3 spells CASSLAHIFTNTGELFF. CDR3 nucleotides: TGCGCCAGCAGCTTGGCCCACATCTTTACGAACACCGGGGAGCTGTTTTTT.

This clonotype has just a few counts. The genes are TRBV5-6 and TRBJ2-5; TRBD1 might be the D (6 bases). Per germline, CDR1 SGHDT and CDR2 YYEEEE. Trimming took 3 bases from V and 5 from J, leaving 11 bases between them. CDR3 size: 13 residues. CDR3 nucleotide sequence: TGTGCCAGCAGCTCAGGGGCCGGTGAGACCCAGTACTTC. Its translation: CASSSGAGETQYF.

The gene calls are TRBV11-1 and TRBJ2-7; TRBD1 might be the D (5 bases). CDR1 is SGHAT, CDR2 FQDESV, per germline (reference sequence). The CDR3 spans 13 residues. The V gene lost 3 bases and the J gene lost 4 bases, with 10 bases spanning the gap. The CDR3 DNA reads TGTGCCAGCAGCTTCCAGGGTGGGTACGAGCAGTACGTC. This encodes CASSFQGGYEQYV.

This clonotype was seen a handful of times. The rearrangement links TRBV5-1 to TRBJ2-2, with 9 bases fitting TRBD2. The V segment lost 3 bases and the J segment 3 bases; nucleotides outside the gene matches: 3. The CDR3 runs 15 residues. Germline CDR1 is SGHRS and CDR2 is YFSETQ. DNA for the CDR3: TGCGCCAGCAGCTCGCGGGGGGGCCACACCGGGGAGCTGTTTTTT. Encoded protein: CASSSRGGHTGELFF.

This chain connects TRBV20-1 to TRBJ1-5, with TRBD1 matching 11 bases. CDR3 length equals 13 residues. V lost 3 bases, J lost 10 bases, and 5 bases stayed unmatched. Germline values: CDR1 DFQATT, CDR2 SNEGSKA (reference sequence). CDR3 in DNA: TGCAGTGCTAGCGGGACAGGGGGTATACCCCAGCATTTT. Residues: CSASGTGGIPQHF.

In its sample, this clonotype was seen a few times. The chain uses TRBV7-3 and TRBJ2-6; D call uncertain. V was clipped by 6 bases and J by 2 bases, with 8 bases between them. The CDR3 has 14 amino acids. Germline V lookup: CDR1 SGHTA, CDR2 FQGTGA. The CDR3 loop reads CASRMIAGANVLTF. Written as DNA, the CDR3 is TGTGCCAGCAGGATGATAGCTGGGGCCAACGTCCTGACTTTC.

This clonotype was detected a few times. This chain joins TRBV20-1 and TRBJ1-2, with 8 bases that match TRBD1. This CDR3 is built from 13 residues. CDR1 and CDR2 from the germline V gene are DFQATT and SNEGSKA (reference sequence). The V and J ends lost 2 bases and 7 bases, in that order; junction bases with no gene match: 6. Here the CDR3 DNA reads TGCAGTGCTAGACCAGGGGGCGAGTCTGGCTACACCTTC. The encoded protein is CSARPGGESGYTF.

This clonotype was counted a few times. This chain joins TRBV5-1 and TRBJ1-1; tentative D call: TRBD1 (6 bases). Germline CDR1 SGHRS, CDR2 YFSETQ. The CDR3 extends over 15 amino acids. The V end was cut by 1 base, the J end by 3 bases, with 13 bases between. The CDR3 DNA follows: TGCGCCAGCAGCTTGATGGGGGCGGGGGACACTGAAGCTTTCTTT. Protein: CASSLMGAGDTEAFF.

This clonotype was counted a few times. V is TRBV28 and J is TRBJ1-6; 7 nucleotides line up with TRBD1. Germline V gene data show CDR1 as MDHEN and CDR2 as SYDVKM. Trimming at V came to 6 bases and at J to 9 bases, leaving 2 bases not matched to a gene. The CDR3 contains 12 residues. Written as DNA, the CDR3 is TGTGCCAGCAGCTACAGGGGTTCACCCCTCCACTTT. Translated: CASSYRGSPLHF.